Each of the 26 T cell receptor beta chains below was sequenced from the same sample in a study of OX40 agonist ivuxolimab in advanced cancers. Sequenced by immunoSEQ multiplex PCR; TCRdb stores in-frame clones only, minus some. The sample comprises 70,000 to 100,000 clones, less than 90% of which are singletons, and approximately 1.2% rests with the top ten. Sample: CD4+ or CD8+ T cells sorted from blood, taken in a trial of the OX40 agonist ivuxolimab. The origin of the receptors is an adult with an advanced solid tumor such as melanoma, head and neck, liver or kidney cancer.

V and J are TRBV7-2 and TRBJ2-3; 11 bases map to TRBD2. V shed 5 bases and J 0 bases; nucleotides not matched to a gene: 13. The CDR3 length is 19 residues. The germline gives CDR1 SGHTA, CDR2 FQGNSA. The CDR3 coding sequence is TGTGCCAGCAGCCCTAGCGGGGGGACCATATTAGGAAGCACAGATACGCAGTATTTT. Amino acid sequence: CASSPSGGTILGSTDTQYF.

This clone was observed once. This sequence joins TRBV10-1 and TRBJ2-1; possibly TRBD2 for D (7 bases). Trimming stripped 3 bases from V and 1 base from J, with 13 bases between. The V gene's germline CDR1 is WNHNN and CDR2 SYGVQD (reference sequence). The CDR3 is 16 amino acids. In DNA, the CDR3 is TGCGCCAGCAGTGAAGAGGGGGGGGTATCCTACAATGAGCAGTTCTTC. The encoded protein is CASSEEGGVSYNEQFF.

The V and J genes are TRBV11-2 and TRBJ1-1; 8 bases align to TRBD1. This CDR3 comprises 16 residues. Per germline, CDR1 SGHAT and CDR2 FQNNGV. With V trimmed by 4 bases and J by 1 base, 8 bases remained unmatched. The CDR3 loop is CASSWSATGANTEAFF. CDR3 sequence (DNA): TGTGCCAGCAGCTGGTCTGCGACAGGGGCGAACACTGAAGCTTTCTTT.

The rearrangement links TRBV5-1 to TRBJ2-5, with TRBD2 as a possible D gene (5 bases). The CDR3 length is 13 residues. Germline V CDR1 and CDR2: SGHRS, YFSETQ. Trimming cost V 4 bases and J 4 bases, with 11 bases left between them. The CDR3, as DNA: TGCGCCAGCAGCAAAAGCGGAGCAGAGACCCAGTACTTC. This encodes CASSKSGAETQYF.

This clone was recorded only once. This chain uses TRBV7-2 with TRBJ1-1, with D maybe TRBD1 (5 bases). The V gene's germline CDR1 is SGHTA and CDR2 FQGNSA. CDR3 length: 13 amino acids. The ends were cut back, 3 bases at V and 4 bases at J, with 9 bases in the middle. CDR3 bases: TGTGCCAGCAGCTTGGGGCACTTCACTGAAGCTTTCTTT. As protein: CASSLGHFTEAFF. Using reference TRBV7-2 and TRBJ1-1 for the parts outside the CDR3, the full variable domain is GAGVSQSPSNKVTEKGKDVELRCDPISGHTALYWYRQSLGQGLEFLIYFQGNSAPDKSGLPSDRFSAERTGGSVSTLTIQRTQQEDSAVYLCASSLGHFTEAFFGQGTRLTVV.

The genes are TRBV10-3 and TRBJ1-2, with TRBD1 identical over 8 bases. The germline CDR1 and CDR2 sequences are ENHRY and SYGVKD. The length of the CDR3 is 16 residues. Losses at the gene ends were 0 bases for V and 0 bases for J; bases not matched to a gene: 3. The CDR3 loop is CAISESGQGANYGYTF. CDR3 in DNA: TGTGCCATCAGTGAGTCTGGACAGGGTGCTAACTATGGCTACACCTTC.

The chain uses TRBV19 and TRBJ1-5; a possible D gene is TRBD1 (5 bases). The CDR3 extends over 14 amino acids. Trimming left V 4 bases short and J 2 bases short, with 9 bases between. From germline, CDR1 is LNHDA and CDR2 SQIVND (reference sequence). This CDR3 reads CASSTDSGNQPQHF. In nucleotides, the CDR3 is TGTGCCAGTAGTACAGACAGCGGCAATCAGCCCCAGCATTTT.

The chain couples TRBV5-1 to TRBJ2-2, with D uncertain. The CDR3 length is 13 residues. V was clipped by 2 bases and J by 7 bases, with 9 bases between them. Germline V gene data show CDR1 as SGHRS and CDR2 as YFSETQ. Here the CDR3 DNA reads TGCGCCAGCAGCTTCACGGGTGGCGGGGAGCTGTTTTTT. This translates into CASSFTGGGELFF.

The chain couples TRBV7-2 to TRBJ2-3; the D is unclear. CDR1 is SGHTA, CDR2 FQGNSA, per germline. The CDR3 has 13 amino acids. V was pared by 0 bases and J by 6 bases, with 7 bases between. Written as DNA, the CDR3 is TGTGCCAGCAGCTTAGCGGAAGGGGATACGCAGTATTTT. Encoded protein: CASSLAEGDTQYF. The whole variable domain, remainder taken from reference TRBV7-2 and TRBJ2-3, is GAGVSQSPSNKVTEKGKDVELRCDPISGHTALYWYRQSLGQGLEFLIYFQGNSAPDKSGLPSDRFSAERTGGSVSTLTIQRTQQEDSAVYLCASSLAEGDTQYFGPGTRLTVL.

This chain joins TRBV27 and TRBJ1-5; D is ambiguous. V lost 8 bases to trimming and J lost 0 bases, with 14 bases between them. The germline gives CDR1 MNHEY, CDR2 SMNVEV (reference sequence). There are 15 residues in the CDR3. DNA for the CDR3: TGTGCCAGCCGCTTCGGCGGAGATAGCAATCAGCCCCAGCATTTT. The encoded protein is CASRFGGDSNQPQHF.

The chain uses TRBV2 and TRBJ1-1; maybe TRBD1 (5 bases). The CDR3 contains 14 residues. The germline V gene encodes CDR1 SNHLY and CDR2 FYNNEI. The V end lost 7 bases, the J end lost 4 bases, and 16 bases lay between the germline ends. This CDR3 reads CASNPRGESTEAFF. CDR3 sequence (DNA): TGTGCCAGCAATCCGAGGGGCGAGAGCACTGAAGCTTTCTTT. Full variable domain (missing parts from reference TRBV2 and TRBJ1-1): EPEVTQTPSHQVTQMGQEVILRCVPISNHLYFYWYRQILGQKVEFLVSFYNNEISEKSEIFDDQFSVERPDGSNFTLKIRSTKLEDSAMYFCASNPRGESTEAFFGQGTRLTVV.

A word on this clone: Different DNA sequences within this sample yield the same CDR3. The genes are TRBV27 and TRBJ1-2; 12 bases align to TRBD1. The V gene end was trimmed by 3 bases and the J gene end by 4 bases; junction bases not matched to a gene: 0. Germline V gene lookup returns CDR1 MNHEY and CDR2 SMNVEV (reference sequence). This CDR3 spans 14 amino acids. The CDR3 sequence: CASSLGQGAYGYTF. CDR3 DNA sequence: TGTGCCAGCAGTTTGGGACAGGGGGCCTATGGCTACACCTTC.

The rearrangement links TRBV19 to TRBJ1-5; D not certain. The CDR3 is made up of 14 amino acids. The V gene's germline CDR1 is LNHDA and CDR2 SQIVND (reference sequence). V was shortened by 2 bases and J by 3 bases, with 8 bases between the two germline ends. Here the CDR3 reads CASSIMEYNQPQHF. The CDR3 DNA is TGTGCCAGTAGTATAATGGAATACAATCAGCCCCAGCATTTT.

The chain carries TRBV5-1 and TRBJ1-6, with 7 positions matching TRBD1. With 7 bases clipped from V and 8 bases from J, the junction kept 9 bases outside the gene matches. Germline CDR1 and CDR2: SGHRS and YFSETQ. The CDR3 has 14 residues. The CDR3 spells CASRRGEGDSPLHF. Written as DNA, the CDR3 is TGCGCCAGCCGCAGGGGGGAGGGAGATTCACCCCTCCACTTT.

V and J are TRBV7-8 and TRBJ1-5; 7 bases line up with TRBD1. The germline CDR1 and CDR2 sequences are SGHVS and FQNEAQ. The trim removed 2 bases at V and 5 bases at J, leaving 12 bases unmatched. This CDR3 region has 17 residues. The CDR3 DNA reads TGTGCCAGCAGCTTAATCTGGACAGGACTCTCCGATCAGCCCCAGCATTTT. Its protein is CASSLIWTGLSDQPQHF.

This clone showed up just a few times. V usage is TRBV7-2 and J usage is TRBJ2-7; 8 bases are a match to TRBD2. This CDR3 has 13 amino acids. Trimming at V came to 10 bases and at J to 3 bases, leaving 8 bases not matched to a gene. Germline V CDR1 and CDR2: SGHTA, FQGNSA. CDR3 nucleotides: TGTGCCACGCGGCGGGGGGCCCTCTACGAGCAGTACTTC. Protein sequence: CATRRGALYEQYF.

The V and J genes are TRBV4-3 and TRBJ1-2; D is perhaps TRBD1 (6 bases). Germline-derived CDR1 and CDR2 are LGHNA and YSLEER. With 1 base removed from V and 7 bases from J, the gap between germline ends came to 10 bases. The CDR3 contains 13 residues. CDR3 DNA: TGCGCCAGCAGCCAAGTACAACAGGGTGGCTACACCTTC. It yields the protein CASSQVQQGGYTF.

The chain links TRBV10-3 to TRBJ1-2; D ambiguous. This CDR3 has 15 amino acids. V shed 6 bases and J shed 6 bases, with 20 bases lying between them. Germline CDR1 and CDR2: ENHRY and SYGVKD. The DNA of the CDR3 is TGTGCCATCAGCTCCCTCGTTGGCGGAGTTCATGGCTACACCTTC. Its translation is CAISSLVGGVHGYTF.

The J gene is TRBJ2-5, the V gene TRBV29-1, with TRBD1 identical over 11 bases. CDR3 length: 17 amino acids. After removal of 7 bases from V and 4 bases from J, the junction contained 17 bases not matched to a gene. Germline-derived CDR1 and CDR2 are SQVTM and ANQGSEA. The DNA of the CDR3 is TGCAGCGGGCCTGGGACAGGGGGTAACCGGTCACGAGAGACCCAGTACTTC. Encoded protein: CSGPGTGGNRSRETQYF.

The chain uses TRBV7-9 and TRBJ1-2; no clear D. Trimming left V 2 bases short and J 2 bases short, with 6 bases between. The germline V gene has CDR1 SEHNR and CDR2 FQNEAQ (reference sequence). The CDR3 has 13 residues. This chain's CDR3 is CASSLTANYGYTF. As DNA, the CDR3 is TGTGCCAGCAGCTTAACCGCGAACTATGGCTACACCTTC.

The rearrangement links TRBV27 to TRBJ2-1; D remains ambiguous. Germline assignment: CDR1 MNHEY and CDR2 SMNVEV (reference sequence). The CDR3 is 16 residues long. V was pared by 4 bases and J by 2 bases, with 15 bases between. CDR3 sequence reads: CASSSGPSWTYNEQFF. In DNA, the CDR3 is TGTGCCAGCAGTTCCGGGCCCTCCTGGACCTACAATGAGCAGTTCTTC.

The chain carries TRBV5-6 and TRBJ1-4; 8 nucleotides line up with TRBD1. Germline V CDR1 and CDR2: SGHDT, YYEEEE. V was pared by 3 bases and J by 7 bases, with 17 bases of the junction left unmatched. This CDR3 has 18 residues. Written as DNA, the CDR3 is TGTGCCAGCAGCTCCGTTGGACAGGGAGGAGCGATACGTGAAAAACTGTTTTTT. This codes for CASSSVGQGGAIREKLFF. Full variable domain (remainder filled in from reference TRBV5-6 and TRBJ1-4): DAGVTQSPTHLIKTRGQQVTLRCSPKSGHDTVSWYQQALGQGPQFIFQYYEEEERQRGNFPDRFSGHQFPNYSSELNVNALLLGDSALYLCASSSVGQGGAIREKLFFGSGTQLSVL.

This clone was recorded a few times. The rearrangement links TRBV11-1 to TRBJ1-2; no clear D. Germline assignment: CDR1 SGHAT and CDR2 FQDESV (reference sequence). The V and J ends lost 0 bases and 8 bases respectively, with 7 bases between them. This CDR3 region has 12 residues. The CDR3 loop is CASSLADGGYTF. CDR3 in DNA: TGTGCCAGCAGCTTAGCGGACGGCGGCTACACCTTC.

The chain links TRBV10-3 to TRBJ2-3; D call uncertain. The length of the CDR3 is 11 residues. Trimming removed 0 bases from V and 6 bases from J, with 1 base in between. The V gene's germline CDR1 is ENHRY and CDR2 SYGVKD. The CDR3 spells CAISESDTQYF. The CDR3 bases are TGTGCCATCAGTGAGTCGGATACGCAGTATTTT.

For the CDR3, the DNA is TGTGCCAGCAGCTTGCAGCGGGGGGCTTACAATGAGCAGTTCTTC. It translates to CASSLQRGAYNEQFF. J is TRBJ2-1 and V is TRBV7-2, with 9 bases that match TRBD2. The V and J ends lost 3 bases and 4 bases, in that order; junction bases with no gene match: 4. The CDR3 has 15 residues. Per the germline V gene, CDR1 is SGHTA and CDR2 is FQGNSA.

This clone came up once. The chain links TRBV27 to TRBJ1-1; maybe TRBD1 (5 bases). The length of the CDR3 is 15 residues. Deletions cut 6 bases from V and 0 bases from J, with 14 bases between. Germline values: CDR1 MNHEY, CDR2 SMNVEV (reference sequence). CDR3 loop: CASSPQGAMNTEAFF. The CDR3 DNA reads as TGTGCCAGCAGCCCTCAGGGCGCTATGAACACTGAAGCTTTCTTT.